A selection of T cell receptor beta chains follows, all from one sample in a study of blood T cell repertoires in COVID-19. The method was immunoSEQ multiplex PCR; TCRdb's version includes in-frame clones alone and lacks a portion of them. The sample lists 250,000 to 300,000 clones; under 90% were seen once. Sequencing was done on a sample of PBMCs or T cells enriched from blood (not recorded which). The receptors were sampled from a woman between 35 and 50 years old who had recovered from COVID-19. The CDR3 runs from the conserved cysteine through the conserved F or W. D genes are given only for firm matches.

v_gene	d_gene	j_gene	CDR3aa
TRBV18	NA	TRBJ2-7	CASSLTRTEYEQYF
TRBV3-1/TRBV3-2	TRBD2	TRBJ2-1	CASSLGLAGGTEQFF
TRBV13	NA	TRBJ2-1	CASSLNLLVTAYNEQFF
TRBV19	NA	TRBJ1-1	CASSSLGGKAFF
TRBV3-1/TRBV3-2	NA	TRBJ1-2	CASSQGRYGYTF
TRBV5-5	TRBD1	TRBJ2-7	CASSLATGGGYEQYF
TRBV3-1/TRBV3-2	NA	TRBJ1-1	CASTGWDTEAFF
TRBV5-5	NA	TRBJ2-3	CASSLLGGSTDTQYF
TRBV6-5	TRBD1	TRBJ1-2	CASISTGGVHGYTF
TRBV7-8	NA	TRBJ2-7	CASRATSGVGYEQYF
TRBV9	TRBD1	TRBJ1-1	CASSVEGDRAEAFF
TRBV4-1	NA	TRBJ1-1	CASSRDSAAPNTEAFF
TRBV6-6	NA	TRBJ2-7	CASSREGVLPSYEQYF
TRBV12-1	NA	TRBJ2-2	CASSSPHDTGELFF